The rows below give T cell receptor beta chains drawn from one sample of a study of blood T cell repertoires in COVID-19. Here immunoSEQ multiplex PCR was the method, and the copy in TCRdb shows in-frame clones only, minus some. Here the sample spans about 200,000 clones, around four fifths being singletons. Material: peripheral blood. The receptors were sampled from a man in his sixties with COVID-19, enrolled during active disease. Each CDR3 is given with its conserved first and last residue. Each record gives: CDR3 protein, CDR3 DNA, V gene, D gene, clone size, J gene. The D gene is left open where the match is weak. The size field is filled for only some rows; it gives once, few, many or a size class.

CDR3 protein: CASGQGNQPQHF
CDR3 DNA: TGTGCCTCAGGACAGGGAAATCAGCCCCAGCATTTT
V gene: TRBV25-1
D gene: TRBD1
clone size: .
J gene: TRBJ1-5

CDR3 protein: CASSEGALAAFF
CDR3 DNA: TGTGCCAGCAGTGAGGGGGCCCTAGCCGCTTTCTTT
V gene: TRBV2
D gene: .
clone size: .
J gene: TRBJ1-1

CDR3 protein: CASSASTGLSGNTIYF
CDR3 DNA: TGCGCCAGCAGCGCCTCGACAGGGCTATCTGGAAACACCATATATTTT
V gene: TRBV5-1
D gene: TRBD1
clone size: once
J gene: TRBJ1-3

CDR3 protein: CASSSSGHPRAGELFF
CDR3 DNA: .
V gene: TRBV28
D gene: .
clone size: .
J gene: TRBJ2-2

CDR3 protein: CASDRPGGNQPQHF
CDR3 DNA: TGTGCCAGCGATCGGCCAGGGGGCAATCAGCCCCAGCATTTT
V gene: TRBV28
D gene: .
clone size: .
J gene: TRBJ1-5

CDR3 protein: CASIRDSPAGYTF
CDR3 DNA: TGTGCCAGCATAAGGGACTCCCCTGCAGGCTACACCTTC
V gene: TRBV2
D gene: .
clone size: .
J gene: TRBJ1-2

CDR3 protein: CASRDTAHSGNTIYF
CDR3 DNA: TGTGCCAGCAGGGACACGGCCCACTCTGGAAACACCATATATTTT
V gene: TRBV6-5
D gene: .
clone size: .
J gene: TRBJ1-3

CDR3 protein: CASSPPLRYTGSRGGYTF
CDR3 DNA: TGTGCCAGCAGCCCACCTCTCCGCTACACAGGGAGCAGGGGAGGCTACACCTTC
V gene: TRBV7-8
D gene: .
clone size: .
J gene: TRBJ1-2

CDR3 protein: CASRPTGGKETQYF
CDR3 DNA: TGTGCCAGTAGACCTACAGGGGGAAAAGAGACCCAGTACTTC
V gene: TRBV19
D gene: TRBD1
clone size: .
J gene: TRBJ2-5

CDR3 protein: CASSVEPLGDEQFF
CDR3 DNA: TGTGCCAGCAGCGTAGAGCCCCTCGGGGATGAGCAGTTCTTC
V gene: TRBV9
D gene: .
clone size: .
J gene: TRBJ2-1

CDR3 protein: CASTYAGVESYEQYF
CDR3 DNA: TGTGCCAGCACCTATGCAGGGGTGGAATCCTACGAGCAGTACTTC
V gene: TRBV7-9
D gene: .
clone size: .
J gene: TRBJ2-7

CDR3 protein: CASSLKGERNEAFF
CDR3 DNA: TGTGCCAGCAGCTTGAAGGGGGAACGGAATGAAGCTTTCTTT
V gene: TRBV7-9
D gene: .
clone size: .
J gene: TRBJ1-1

CDR3 protein: CASSFSRGGNSPLHF
CDR3 DNA: TGTGCCAGCAGTTTCTCTCGGGGTGGTAATTCACCCCTCCACTTT
V gene: TRBV28
D gene: .
clone size: .
J gene: TRBJ1-6

CDR3 protein: CASSFFTGGGRDIQYF
CDR3 DNA: TGTGCCAGCAGCTTCTTCACAGGGGGCGGAAGGGACATTCAGTACTTC
V gene: TRBV14
D gene: TRBD1
clone size: .
J gene: TRBJ2-4

CDR3 protein: CSAYYNEQFF
CDR3 DNA: TGCAGTGCTTACTACAATGAGCAGTTCTTC
V gene: TRBV20-1
D gene: .
clone size: .
J gene: TRBJ2-1

CDR3 protein: CASSNRDSLGNTIYF
CDR3 DNA: TGTGCCAGCAGCAACCGGGACAGCCTTGGAAACACCATATATTTT
V gene: TRBV5-6
D gene: TRBD1
clone size: once
J gene: TRBJ1-3

CDR3 protein: CASSLPRGNEKLFF
CDR3 DNA: TGTGCCAGCAGTTTACCCCGGGGTAATGAAAAACTGTTTTTT
V gene: TRBV28
D gene: .
clone size: .
J gene: TRBJ1-4

CDR3 protein: CASASRRGFGYTF
CDR3 DNA: TGTGCCAGCGCATCACGGAGAGGGTTTGGCTACACCTTC
V gene: TRBV12-3/TRBV12-4
D gene: .
clone size: few
J gene: TRBJ1-2

CDR3 protein: CASSLAGRQNTEAFF
CDR3 DNA: TGCGCCAGCAGCTTGGCTGGGAGGCAGAACACTGAAGCTTTCTTT
V gene: TRBV5-1
D gene: .
clone size: few
J gene: TRBJ1-1

CDR3 protein: CASSLQGMEETQYF
CDR3 DNA: TGTGCCAGCAGCTTACAGGGAATGGAGGAGACCCAGTACTTC
V gene: TRBV13
D gene: .
clone size: once
J gene: TRBJ2-5

CDR3 protein: CASTPPGVYGYTF
CDR3 DNA: TGTGCCAGCACCCCCCCAGGGGTCTATGGCTACACCTTC
V gene: TRBV5-4
D gene: .
clone size: .
J gene: TRBJ1-2

CDR3 protein: CASLAGATDTQYF
CDR3 DNA: TGTGCCAGCCTCGCGGGAGCGACAGATACGCAGTATTTT
V gene: TRBV9
D gene: TRBD2
clone size: .
J gene: TRBJ2-3

CDR3 protein: CASSLSSGRYEQYF
CDR3 DNA: TGTGCCAGCAGCTTGTCTAGCGGGAGGTACGAGCAGTACTTC
V gene: TRBV3-1/TRBV3-2
D gene: TRBD2
clone size: .
J gene: TRBJ2-7

CDR3 protein: CASRTGGTGRLLWWTEAFF
CDR3 DNA: TGTGCCAGCAGGACGGGGGGGACAGGGCGTTTGTTATGGTGGACTGAAGCTTTCTTT
V gene: TRBV6-4
D gene: TRBD1
clone size: .
J gene: TRBJ1-1

CDR3 protein: CASSFSPDRGLNTIYF
CDR3 DNA: TGTGCCAGCAGCTTCTCACCTGACAGGGGGCTAAACACCATATATTTT
V gene: TRBV7-8
D gene: TRBD1
clone size: .
J gene: TRBJ1-3

CDR3 protein: CASSQSKGDTEAFF
CDR3 DNA: TGCGCCAGCAGTCAATCGAAGGGGGACACTGAAGCTTTCTTT
V gene: TRBV23-1
D gene: .
clone size: .
J gene: TRBJ1-1

CDR3 protein: CASSPSDRNQPQHF
CDR3 DNA: TGTGCCAGCTCACCATCGGACAGAAATCAGCCCCAGCATTTT
V gene: TRBV18
D gene: .
clone size: .
J gene: TRBJ1-5

CDR3 protein: CASSRGEYPGNTIYF
CDR3 DNA: TGCGCCAGCAGCAGGGGGGAGTATCCTGGAAACACCATATATTTT
V gene: TRBV10-2
D gene: TRBD1
clone size: .
J gene: TRBJ1-3

CDR3 protein: CASSPGTSGNSYEQYF
CDR3 DNA: TGTGCCAGCAGCCCCGGGACTAGCGGGAATTCGTACGAGCAGTACTTC
V gene: TRBV11-3
D gene: TRBD2
clone size: .
J gene: TRBJ2-7

CDR3 protein: CASSLSQGRGYNEQFF
CDR3 DNA: TGTGCCAGCAGTTTATCACAGGGCCGAGGGTACAATGAGCAGTTCTTC
V gene: TRBV28
D gene: .
clone size: .
J gene: TRBJ2-1

CDR3 protein: CASVGRVFDNEQFF
CDR3 DNA: TGTGCCAGTGTAGGCAGGGTTTTTGACAATGAGCAGTTCTTC
V gene: TRBV19
D gene: .
clone size: .
J gene: TRBJ2-1

CDR3 protein: CATSDSTLTGGDGYTF
CDR3 DNA: TGTGCCACCAGTGATTCGACCTTGACAGGGGGTGACGGCTACACCTTC
V gene: TRBV24-1
D gene: TRBD1
clone size: .
J gene: TRBJ1-2

CDR3 protein: CASSPPGGSSYNEQFF
CDR3 DNA: TGTGCCAGCTCACCACCGGGGGGGAGCTCCTACAATGAGCAGTTCTTC
V gene: TRBV18
D gene: TRBD2
clone size: .
J gene: TRBJ2-1

CDR3 protein: CAISEQILNTEAFF
CDR3 DNA: TGTGCCATCAGTGAGCAGATTCTGAACACTGAAGCTTTCTTT
V gene: TRBV10-3
D gene: .
clone size: .
J gene: TRBJ1-1

CDR3 protein: CASSPTPTAGTGYTF
CDR3 DNA: TGTGCCAGCAGCCCAACCCCGACAGCCGGTACTGGCTACACCTTC
V gene: TRBV4-2
D gene: .
clone size: .
J gene: TRBJ1-2

CDR3 protein: CASTLSGSGTDTQYF
CDR3 DNA: TGCGCCAGCACCCTTAGCGGGAGTGGTACAGATACGCAGTATTTT
V gene: TRBV5-1
D gene: TRBD2
clone size: once
J gene: TRBJ2-3

CDR3 protein: CASSQVYQGGTEAFF
CDR3 DNA: TGTGCCAGCAGCCAAGTTTACCAGGGTGGCACTGAAGCTTTCTTT
V gene: TRBV14
D gene: .
clone size: .
J gene: TRBJ1-1

CDR3 protein: CSAWRNEQYF
CDR3 DNA: TGCAGTGCTTGGAGGAACGAGCAGTACTTC
V gene: TRBV20-1
D gene: .
clone size: .
J gene: TRBJ2-7

CDR3 protein: CAISDKTWATYGYTF
CDR3 DNA: TGTGCCATCAGTGATAAAACTTGGGCTACCTATGGCTACACCTTC
V gene: TRBV10-3
D gene: .
clone size: .
J gene: TRBJ1-2

CDR3 protein: CAWRVGGQGTEAFF
CDR3 DNA: TGTGCCTGGAGGGTTGGGGGACAGGGCACTGAAGCTTTCTTT
V gene: TRBV30
D gene: TRBD1
clone size: once
J gene: TRBJ1-1